These 24 T cell receptor beta chains were all obtained from the same sample, sequenced in a study of blood T cell repertoires in COVID-19. Using immunoSEQ multiplex PCR, the repertoire was profiled, and TCRdb retains in-frame clones only, with some absent. Of 130,000 or so clones in the sample, almost 80% were seen once. Sequenced material: peripheral blood. These receptors all come from a human donor in a cohort sampled during active COVID-19.

The V call is TRBV19, the J call TRBJ2-7, with TRBD1 matching 9 bases. With 6 bases clipped from V and 2 bases from J, the junction kept 5 bases outside the gene matches. CDR3 length: 14 residues. In germline, CDR1 is LNHDA, CDR2 SQIVND (reference sequence). The CDR3 reads CASSRQGGTYEQYF. The CDR3 nucleotides are TGTGCCAGTAGCCGACAGGGGGGGACCTACGAGCAGTACTTC.

The chain links TRBV7-2 to TRBJ1-5; D uncertain. The CDR3 contains 13 residues. Germline V CDR1 and CDR2: SGHTA, FQGNSA. The ends were cut back, 3 bases at V and 4 bases at J, with 7 bases in the middle. In DNA, the CDR3 is TGTGCCAGCAGCTTTGGCCTTAATCAGCCCCAGCATTTT. This gives the protein CASSFGLNQPQHF. Supplemented by reference TRBV7-2 and TRBJ1-5, the full variable domain reads GAGVSQSPSNKVTEKGKDVELRCDPISGHTALYWYRQSLGQGLEFLIYFQGNSAPDKSGLPSDRFSAERTGGSVSTLTIQRTQQEDSAVYLCASSFGLNQPQHFGDGTRLSIL.

This clone is a singleton in its sample. The genes are TRBV27 and TRBJ2-3; 7 nucleotides match TRBD1. The V gene end was trimmed by 6 bases and the J gene end by 2 bases; junction bases not matched to a gene: 11. This CDR3 has 16 amino acids. In germline, CDR1 is MNHEY, CDR2 SMNVEV (reference sequence). The CDR3: CASRDKGARITDTQYF. The DNA for the CDR3 is TGTGCCAGCAGGGATAAGGGGGCGCGAATCACAGATACGCAGTATTTT.

On this clone: Within the sample, other DNA sequences also encode this same CDR3. CDR3 in amino acids: CASSSTSGGAYEQFF. The CDR3 DNA reads as TGTGCCAGCAGTTCAACTAGCGGGGGGGCTTATGAGCAGTTCTTC. This chain uses TRBV7-2 with TRBJ2-1, with TRBD2 identical over 13 bases. This CDR3 is built from 15 residues. The germline CDR1 and CDR2 sequences are SGHTA and FQGNSA. J was trimmed by 8 bases and V by 6 bases; bases with no gene match: 7. Together with reference TRBV7-2 and TRBJ2-1, the CDR3 gives the full variable domain: GAGVSQSPSNKVTEKGKDVELRCDPISGHTALYWYRQSLGQGLEFLIYFQGNSAPDKSGLPSDRFSAERTGGSVSTLTIQRTQQEDSAVYLCASSSTSGGAYEQFFGPGTRLTVL.

This rearrangement joins TRBV4-2 to TRBJ2-5; the match to TRBD2 covers 8 bases. V trimming: 1 base; J trimming: 4 bases; junction bases outside the gene matches: 11. This CDR3 has 17 residues. The V gene's germline CDR1 is LGHNA and CDR2 YNFKEQ. The CDR3 DNA reads TGTGCCAGCAGCCAAGTAAACGGCGCGGGAGGTCCAGAGACCCAGTACTTC. Its translation: CASSQVNGAGGPETQYF.

The J gene is TRBJ2-3, the V gene TRBV11-2; TRBD2 agrees at 8 bases. There are 15 residues in the CDR3. CDR1 is SGHAT, CDR2 FQNNGV, per germline. Trimming cost V 3 bases and J 3 bases; bases outside gene matches: 5. The CDR3, as DNA: TGTGCCAGCAGCTTCGGGGGGGGAGGGACAGATACGCAGTATTTT. This gives the protein CASSFGGGGTDTQYF.

The CDR3 sequence: CASSLRTFNPNTGELFF. The CDR3 DNA reads as TGTGCCAGCAGCTTAAGAACTTTCAACCCGAACACCGGGGAGCTGTTTTTT. The chain employs TRBV7-9 and TRBJ2-2, with D uncertain. The CDR3 consists of 17 residues. Trimming cost V 2 bases and J 0 bases, with 13 bases left between them. The germline V gene has CDR1 SEHNR and CDR2 FQNEAQ (reference sequence).

The chain is built from TRBV19 and TRBJ1-2, with TRBD1 as a possible D gene (5 bases). The CDR3 has 15 amino acids. Trimming left V 6 bases short and J 5 bases short, with 19 bases between. CDR1 and CDR2 (germline): LNHDA, SQIVND (reference sequence). The CDR3 loop is CASRAQGPPLYGYTF. CDR3 bases: TGTGCCAGTAGGGCGCAGGGCCCACCTTTGTATGGCTACACCTTC.

The chain recombines TRBV19 with TRBJ1-1; D remains unclear. V lost 6 bases to trimming and J lost 5 bases, with 16 bases between them. There are 14 residues in the CDR3. Germline values: CDR1 LNHDA, CDR2 SQIVND (reference sequence). The CDR3: CASSGGEGLTEAFF. Written as DNA, the CDR3 is TGTGCCAGTAGCGGAGGAGAGGGTTTAACTGAAGCTTTCTTT.

The J gene is TRBJ1-2, the V gene TRBV19, with TRBD1 matching over 7 bases. V was clipped by 4 bases and J by 7 bases; unmatched bases: 12. CDR3 length: 15 amino acids. Per germline, CDR1 LNHDA and CDR2 SQIVND (reference sequence). The CDR3 protein is CASSKAGQQTGGYTF. Here the CDR3 DNA reads TGTGCCAGTAGTAAGGCGGGACAGCAGACGGGTGGCTACACCTTC.

The V and J genes are TRBV28 and TRBJ2-5; 8 bases are a match to TRBD1. Germline CDR1 MDHEN, CDR2 SYDVKM. V shed 8 bases, J shed 1 base, and the junction held 9 bases outside the gene matches. The CDR3 extends over 15 amino acids. This chain's CDR3 is CASYPGGAGQETQYF. Here the CDR3 DNA reads TGTGCCAGCTATCCAGGGGGCGCAGGCCAAGAGACCCAGTACTTC.

This chain links TRBV6-5 with TRBJ1-3; D gene ambiguous. CDR1 is MNHEY and CDR2 is SVGAGI in the germline V gene. V shed 3 bases and J shed 0 bases, with 9 bases lying between them. The CDR3 contains 15 residues. Here the CDR3 reads CASSYARGSGNTIYF. For the CDR3, the DNA is TGTGCCAGCAGTTATGCCAGAGGCTCTGGAAACACCATATATTTT.

The chain is built from TRBV3-1 (or the pseudogene TRBV3-2) and TRBJ2-5, with 7 bases fitting TRBD1. Germline V gene data show CDR1 as LGHDT and CDR2 as YNNKEL (reference sequence). Trimming removed 8 bases from V and 5 bases from J; junction bases left unmatched: 11. The CDR3 covers 14 residues. The CDR3 here is CASALRGPWETQYF. CDR3 coding DNA: TGTGCCAGCGCCCTTAGGGGGCCTTGGGAGACCCAGTACTTC.

This rearrangement joins TRBV30 to TRBJ1-4; D is uncertain. The CDR3 extends over 15 amino acids. Deletions cut 0 bases from V and 4 bases from J, with 12 bases between. CDR1 is GTSNPN and CDR2 is SVGIG in the germline V gene (reference sequence). The CDR3 nucleotides are TGTGCCTGGAGTGTATGGCGGCAGAATAATGAAAAACTGTTTTTT. Its translation is CAWSVWRQNNEKLFF.

This rearrangement joins TRBV5-1 to TRBJ1-2, with D uncertain. This CDR3 region has 14 residues. The germline CDR1 and CDR2 sequences are SGHRS and YFSETQ. Trimming stripped 0 bases from V and 4 bases from J, with 10 bases between. CDR3 amino acids: CASSLGEAGYGYTF. Written as DNA, the CDR3 is TGCGCCAGCAGCTTGGGGGAGGCGGGCTATGGCTACACCTTC.

The chain links TRBV7-9 to TRBJ2-7; TRBD2 matches at 7 bases. V trimming: 2 bases; J trimming: 4 bases; junction bases outside the gene matches: 5. From germline, CDR1 is SEHNR and CDR2 FQNEAQ (reference sequence). This CDR3 is 14 amino acids long. The CDR3 nucleotides are TGTGCCAGCAGCTTATACAGCGGGGTTTACGAGCAGTACTTC. This translates into CASSLYSGVYEQYF.

The V call is TRBV15, the J call TRBJ1-1; 7 bases line up with TRBD1. V lost 1 base and J lost 5; bases outside the gene matches: 13. This CDR3 region has 17 residues. In germline, CDR1 is LNHNV, CDR2 YYDKDF (reference sequence). CDR3 bases: TGTGCCACCAGCAGAGGCGACAGGGCCCGAAGGGGAACTGAAGCTTTCTTT. It specifies CATSRGDRARRGTEAFF.

V is TRBV5-1 and J is TRBJ1-1; D is ambiguous. V was shortened by 2 bases and J by 6 bases, with 11 bases between the two germline ends. This CDR3 has 13 residues. CDR1 is SGHRS and CDR2 is YFSETQ in the germline V gene. The CDR3 nucleotides read TGCGCCAGCAGCTTTGAGGCCCTGTCTGAAGCTTTCTTT. It translates to CASSFEALSEAFF.

The chain links TRBV30 to TRBJ1-6, with D uncertain. Germline V gives CDR1 GTSNPN, CDR2 SVGIG (reference sequence). CDR3 length: 15 residues. The V end was cut by 0 bases, the J end by 10 bases, with 16 bases between. Here the CDR3 reads CAWSVTAGYKSPLHF. Written as DNA, the CDR3 is TGTGCCTGGAGTGTAACCGCAGGCTACAAGTCACCCCTCCACTTT. Full variable domain (rest looked up from reference TRBV30 and TRBJ1-6): SQTIHQWPATLVQPVGSPLSLECTVEGTSNPNLYWYRQAAGRGLQLLFYSVGIGQISSEVPQNLSASRPQDRQFILSSKKLLLSDSGFYLCAWSVTAGYKSPLHFGNGTRLTVT.

This chain uses TRBV9 with TRBJ2-5, with 8 bases aligning to TRBD1. CDR3 length: 15 residues. Germline V CDR1 and CDR2: SGDLS, YYNGEE. The V and J ends lost 0 bases and 1 base, in that order; junction bases with no gene match: 2. CDR3 coding DNA: TGTGCCAGCAGCGTAGGACAGGGGATCCAAGAGACCCAGTACTTC. Translation: CASSVGQGIQETQYF.

This sequence joins TRBV24-1 and TRBJ1-5, with 7 bases that match TRBD1. Trimming cost V 3 bases and J 2 bases; bases outside gene matches: 9. Germline V lookup: CDR1 KGHDR, CDR2 SFDVKD. The CDR3 has 17 amino acids. The CDR3 region is CATSDPDREGGNQPQHF. CDR3 sequence (DNA): TGTGCCACCAGTGATCCTGACAGGGAAGGTGGCAATCAGCCCCAGCATTTT.

Written as DNA, the CDR3 is TGTGCCAGCAGGGAACTACAGGTGGCCGACCCCCAGCATTTT. Its protein is CASRELQVADPQHF. The rearrangement uses TRBV2 and TRBJ1-5; TRBD1 might be the D (5 bases). Germline loops: CDR1 SNHLY, CDR2 FYNNEI. The CDR3 is 14 amino acids. Trimming removed 6 bases at V and 10 bases at J, with 19 bases between.

The chain uses TRBV10-3 and TRBJ2-7; 8 bases agree with TRBD2. After removal of 2 bases from V and 4 bases from J, the junction contained 4 bases not matched to a gene. Germline loops: CDR1 ENHRY, CDR2 SYGVKD. The CDR3 is 14 residues long. CDR3 coding DNA: TGTGCCATCAGTGAGAGGCGGGGGGAATACGAGCAGTACTTC. Translated: CAISERRGEYEQYF.

J is TRBJ2-3 and V is TRBV7-2, with TRBD2 as a possible D gene (6 bases). Deletions cut 5 bases from V and 4 bases from J, with 13 bases between. The CDR3 contains 14 residues. Per the germline V gene, CDR1 is SGHTA and CDR2 is FQGNSA. The DNA for the CDR3 is TGTGCCAGCAGCCCTGACTGGGGGGCAGATACGCAGTATTTT. Translated, it gives CASSPDWGADTQYF.